This T cell receptor beta chain was retrieved from a study of blood T cell repertoires in COVID-19. Study as a whole: The cDNA or gDNA used as material had been derived from T cells, B-cell-depleted T cells, or PBMCs.

Original processing methods: Reference gene primer amplification in the assay estimated nucleated cell counts. Profiled with immunoSEQ multiplex PCR; TCRdb holds only in-frame clones, not every one. The V and J calls and clone size were taken over from that table, and D and trimming were inferred from the DNA. The sample records about 260,000 clones, about 89% being singletons. In germline, CDR1 is SNHLY, CDR2 FYNNEI. The length of the CDR3 is 14 residues. V was cut by 1 base and J by 8 bases, with 12 bases left in between. The chain combines TRBV2 with TRBJ2-1; the D gene is possibly TRBD2 (6 bases). This TCR was sampled from a man aged 35-49 years who had recovered from COVID-19. The sequenced material came from peripheral blood. Here the CDR3 reads CASSEVGSGDEQFF. As DNA, the CDR3 is TGTGCCAGCAGTGAAGTCGGGAGCGGAGATGAGCAGTTCTTC.